This entry features one TCR beta chain sequence. What it binds is unknown. Trimming took 4 bases from V and 8 from J; bases not matched to a gene: 6. Germline CDR1 is MDHEN and CDR2 is SYDVKM. The length of the CDR3 is 15 residues. This entry belongs to a study of shared clonotypes between healthy human individuals. Regarding the study as a whole: Estimated clonotype richness was generally higher in naive than memory subsets.

Here immunoSEQ multiplex PCR was the method, and the copy in TCRdb shows in-frame clones only, minus some. The sample carries 2 million to 3 million clones, over 85% recorded once. V gene TRBV28 combines with J gene TRBJ1-4; 11 bases line up with TRBD1. This receptor was obtained from a man aged 18 to 30 in good health. Some clones in this sample may be carry-over from other donors' samples. Specimen: naive CD4+ T cells from PBMCs. Subset indicated: CD45RA+ positively selected. The CDR3 bases are TGTGCCAGCAGTTACCCGGACAGGGGGCGGGAAAAACTGTTTTTT. The encoded protein is CASSYPDRGREKLFF.